A single sample is the source of the 16 T cell receptor beta chains below, sequenced in a study of blood T cell repertoires in COVID-19. The protocol was immunoSEQ multiplex PCR, while the TCRdb copy is restricted to in-frame clones and leaves out a portion. Here the sample spans 150,000 to 200,000 clones, around nine tenths being singletons. Sequenced input: peripheral blood. The receptor source for this set is a young man with active or convalescent COVID-19.

The chain recombines TRBV11-2 with TRBJ2-3, with 7 positions matching TRBD2. The CDR3 length is 18 residues. Germline-derived CDR1 and CDR2 are SGHAT and FQNNGV. Unmatched junction bases numbered 11, after V lost 1 base and J lost 1 base. CDR3 amino acids: CASSLGRGKGFGTDTQYF. CDR3 sequence (DNA): TGTGCCAGCAGCTTAGGGCGGGGGAAGGGGTTTGGCACAGATACGCAGTATTTT. The full variable domain, with the rest looked up from reference TRBV11-2 and TRBJ2-3, is EAGVAQSPRYKIIEKRQSVAFWCNPISGHATLYWYQQILGQGPKLLIQFQNNGVVDDSQLPKDRFSAERLKGVDSTLKIQPAKLEDSAVYLCASSLGRGKGFGTDTQYFGPGTRLTVL.

The chain couples TRBV29-1 to TRBJ1-1; no firm D call. Trimming left V 8 bases short and J 6 bases short, with 16 bases between. Germline-derived CDR1 and CDR2 are SQVTM and ANQGSEA. CDR3 size: 12 residues. This CDR3 is CSITQDRAEAFF. In DNA, the CDR3 is TGCAGCATAACCCAGGATCGAGCTGAAGCTTTCTTT.

The chain couples TRBV7-9 to TRBJ2-7, with D unresolved. The V end was cut by 4 bases, the J end by 0 bases, with 7 bases between. Germline-derived CDR1 and CDR2 are SEHNR and FQNEAQ (reference sequence). The CDR3 extends over 13 amino acids. Here the CDR3 DNA reads TGTGCCAGCAGCTCGGTTAGCTCCTACGAGCAGTACTTC. Translated, it gives CASSSVSSYEQYF.

This chain connects TRBV10-1 to TRBJ1-2, with D tentatively TRBD1 (6 bases). The CDR3 consists of 15 residues. V was cut by 2 bases and J by 7 bases, with 17 bases left in between. Germline CDR1 WNHNN, CDR2 SYGVQD (reference sequence). This CDR3 is CASSERPRGETGYTF. The CDR3, as DNA: TGCGCCAGCAGTGAGCGACCCAGGGGAGAAACTGGCTACACCTTC.

The rearrangement joins TRBV2 to TRBJ1-5; D is uncertain. Per the germline V gene, CDR1 is SNHLY and CDR2 is FYNNEI. Trimming left V 2 bases short and J 7 bases short, with 12 bases between. The CDR3 is 14 residues long. CDR3 nucleotides: TGTGCCAGCAGTGAATTGCGGCCCGGACAGCCCCAGCATTTT. Protein sequence: CASSELRPGQPQHF.

V gene TRBV13 combines with J gene TRBJ2-7, with D possibly matching TRBD1 (5 bases). The V end lost 6 bases, the J end lost 1 base, and 19 bases lay between the germline ends. Germline CDR1 PRHDT, CDR2 FYEKMQ (reference sequence). There are 16 residues in the CDR3. The CDR3, as DNA: TGTGCCAGCAGGTACCATTTACAGGTGGGATCCTACGAGCAGTACTTC. Its translation is CASRYHLQVGSYEQYF.

The chain joins TRBV5-1 to TRBJ2-3; TRBD2 agrees at 9 bases. The V gene's germline CDR1 is SGHRS and CDR2 YFSETQ. V lost 0 bases, J lost 4 bases, and 3 bases stayed unmatched. The CDR3 runs 15 residues. CDR3: CASSLGGREADTQYF. As DNA, the CDR3 is TGCGCCAGCAGCTTGGGCGGGAGGGAAGCAGATACGCAGTATTTT.

This chain connects TRBV7-2 to TRBJ2-3; TRBD2 matches 7 bases. Looked up from germline, CDR1 is SGHTA and CDR2 is FQGNSA. J was trimmed by 1 base and V by 2 bases; bases with no gene match: 6. There are 16 residues in the CDR3. The CDR3: CASSLQRGERTDTQYF. The CDR3 nucleotides read TGTGCCAGCAGCTTACAGCGGGGTGAACGCACAGATACGCAGTATTTT.

J is TRBJ1-4 and V is TRBV30; D possibly corresponds to TRBD1 (5 bases). This CDR3 contains 13 residues. The V gene's germline CDR1 is GTSNPN and CDR2 SVGIG (reference sequence). Trimming cost V 2 bases and J 16 bases, with 20 bases left between them. CDR3 sequence (DNA): TGTGCCTGGAGTCCGCCCCTCCGACAGCCCACGTTTTTT. This encodes CAWSPPLRQPTFF. The full variable domain, completed using reference TRBV30 and TRBJ1-4, is SQTIHQWPATLVQPVGSPLSLECTVEGTSNPNLYWYRQAAGRGLQLLFYSVGIGQISSEVPQNLSASRPQDRQFILSSKKLLLSDSGFYLCAWSPPLRQPTFFGSGTQLSVL.

This chain uses TRBV6-5 with TRBJ2-1; TRBD2 aligns across 14 bases. This CDR3 is 15 amino acids long. The V and J ends lost 6 bases and 4 bases, in that order; junction bases with no gene match: 2. Germline assignment: CDR1 MNHEY and CDR2 SVGAGI. The CDR3 sequence is CASRTSGRAYNEQFF. The CDR3 DNA reads as TGTGCCAGCAGGACTAGCGGGAGGGCGTACAATGAGCAGTTCTTC.

The chain combines TRBV6-6 with TRBJ1-2; D is possibly TRBD1 (6 bases). V was trimmed by 5 bases and J by 2 bases, leaving 15 bases between them. This CDR3 region has 15 residues. CDR1 is MNHNY, CDR2 SVGAGI, per germline (reference sequence). DNA of the CDR3: TGTGCCAGCAGTAGCTACAAGGGGGGGAACTATGGCTACACCTTC. Its translation: CASSSYKGGNYGYTF.

V usage is TRBV27 and J usage is TRBJ1-6; 7 nucleotides align to TRBD1. Germline CDR1 is MNHEY and CDR2 is SMNVEV (reference sequence). J lost 9 bases, V lost 2 bases, and 10 bases had no gene match. The CDR3 covers 16 residues. CDR3 nucleotide sequence: TGTGCCAGCAGTTTAGGGGGTACAGGGGTACGTTCACCCCTCCACTTT. This translates into CASSLGGTGVRSPLHF.

The chain couples TRBV5-6 to TRBJ2-3; 13 bases line up with TRBD2. Germline CDR1 SGHDT, CDR2 YYEEEE. Trimming cost V 0 bases and J 6 bases; bases outside gene matches: 7. The length of the CDR3 is 17 residues. CDR3 sequence: CASSLGLAGGTSDTQYF. CDR3 nucleotide sequence: TGTGCCAGCAGCTTGGGACTAGCGGGAGGCACATCGGATACGCAGTATTTT.

The rearrangement uses TRBV19 and TRBJ1-1, with 8 bases identical to TRBD1. CDR3 length equals 16 residues. Unmatched junction bases numbered 12, after V lost 6 bases and J lost 3 bases. Germline CDR1 reads LNHDA; CDR2 reads SQIVND (reference sequence). The CDR3 nucleotides read TGTGCCAGTAGCGCAGGACAGGGCACAGGGTACACTGAAGCTTTCTTT. This translates into CASSAGQGTGYTEAFF.

This clone was counted once. This chain joins TRBV19 and TRBJ2-1; TRBD2 agrees at 16 bases. Per the germline V gene, CDR1 is LNHDA and CDR2 is SQIVND (reference sequence). The CDR3 contains 15 residues. The V segment lost 9 bases and the J segment 10 bases; nucleotides outside the gene matches: 9. The CDR3 nucleotides are TGTGCCAGCACCAGGGGACTAGCGGGAGGGGGGGAGCAGTTCTTC. Encoded protein: CASTRGLAGGGEQFF. Full variable domain (outside the CDR3, taken from reference TRBV19 and TRBJ2-1): DGGITQSPKYLFRKEGQNVTLSCEQNLNHDAMYWYRQDPGQGLRLIYYSQIVNDFQKGDIAEGYSVSREKKESFPLTVTSAQKNPTAFYLCASTRGLAGGGEQFFGPGTRLTVL.

The CDR3 loop is CASRTGGTYEQYF. CDR3 coding DNA: TGTGCCAGCAGGACGGGAGGGACCTACGAGCAGTACTTC. The V gene is TRBV3-1 (or the pseudogene TRBV3-2), the J gene TRBJ2-7; 8 bases fit TRBD2. The CDR3 spans 13 residues. CDR1 is LGHDT and CDR2 is YNNKEL in the germline V gene (reference sequence). The V segment lost 6 bases and the J segment 2 bases; nucleotides outside the gene matches: 3.